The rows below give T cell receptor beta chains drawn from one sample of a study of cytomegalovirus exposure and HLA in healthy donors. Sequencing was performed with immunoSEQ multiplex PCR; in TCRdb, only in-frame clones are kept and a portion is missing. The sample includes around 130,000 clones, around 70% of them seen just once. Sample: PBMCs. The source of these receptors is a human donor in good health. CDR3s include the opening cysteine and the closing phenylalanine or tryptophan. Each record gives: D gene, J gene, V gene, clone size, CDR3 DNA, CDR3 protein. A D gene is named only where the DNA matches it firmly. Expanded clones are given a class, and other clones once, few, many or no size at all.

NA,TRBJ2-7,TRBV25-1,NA,TGTGCCAGCATGGAGGTGTGCCCAAGACTCTACGAGCAGTACTTC,CASMEVCPRLYEQYF
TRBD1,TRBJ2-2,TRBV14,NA,TGTGCCAGCAGCCAAGGACAGGGGGCCGTCGGGGAGCTGTTTTTT,CASSQGQGAVGELFF
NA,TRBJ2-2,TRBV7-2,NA,TGTGCCAGCAGGCAACAGGCAAACACCGGGGAGCTGTTTTTT,CASRQQANTGELFF
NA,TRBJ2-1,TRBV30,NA,TGTGCCTGGAGACCGGAGCGTCTCTCCTACAATGAGCAGTTCTTC,CAWRPERLSYNEQFF
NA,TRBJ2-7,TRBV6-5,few,TGTGCCAGCGAGAACCGGGACTCTACCTACGAGCAGTACTTC,CASENRDSTYEQYF
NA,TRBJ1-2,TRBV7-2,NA,TGTGCCAGCAGCATCCCTAGGACGGGAGGCTACACCTTC,CASSIPRTGGYTF
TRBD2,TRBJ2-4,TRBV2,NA,TGTGCCAGCAGTGTAGGGACTGGACTAGCGAACATTCAGTACTTC,CASSVGTGLANIQYF
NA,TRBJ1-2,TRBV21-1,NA,TGTGCCAGCAGCAAAGGTACGGGACTGGGCCACACAACAAATGGCTACACCTTC,CASSKGTGLGHTTNGYTF
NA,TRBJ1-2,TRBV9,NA,TGTGCCAGCAGGTCTAGCGTCACTGGCTACACCTTC,CASRSSVTGYTF
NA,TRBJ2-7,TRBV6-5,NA,TGTGCCAGCAGTTACTCGGGGGCCTACGAGCAGTACTTC,CASSYSGAYEQYF
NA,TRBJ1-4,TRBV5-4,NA,TGTGCCAGCAGCTTCGCAGGGGAGGGGATTGAAAAACTGTTTTTT,CASSFAGEGIEKLFF
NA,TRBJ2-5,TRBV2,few,TGTGCCAGCAAAGGGGATTTGGAGACCCAGTACTTC,CASKGDLETQYF
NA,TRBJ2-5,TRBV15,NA,TGTGCCACCAGCAGAGAGGCGGCCACCTTGGAGACCCAGTACTTC,CATSREAATLETQYF
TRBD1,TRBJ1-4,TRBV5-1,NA,TGCGCCAGCAGCTTGGCGGGACAGGAAAAACTGTTTTTT,CASSLAGQEKLFF
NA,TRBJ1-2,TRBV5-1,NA,TGCGCCAGCAGCCAGACAGCTAACTATGGCTACACCTTC,CASSQTANYGYTF
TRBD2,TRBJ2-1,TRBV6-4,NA,TGTGCCAGCAGTTTACGGGGGGGAATGTACAATGAGCAGTTCTTC,CASSLRGGMYNEQFF
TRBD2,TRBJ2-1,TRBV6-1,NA,TGTGCCAGCAGTGAAGGCGGGAGGCGTGAGCAGTTCTTC,CASSEGGRREQFF
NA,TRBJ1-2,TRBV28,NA,TGTGCCAGCAGCCGCCCGAGAACAGGGTATGGCTACACCTTC,CASSRPRTGYGYTF
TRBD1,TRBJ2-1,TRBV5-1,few,TGCGCCAGCAGCTTGGGACAGGGCTACAATGAGCAGTTCTTC,CASSLGQGYNEQFF
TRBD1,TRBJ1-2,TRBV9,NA,TGTGCCAGCAGCGAGGGGACAGGGCTCTATGGCTACACCTTC,CASSEGTGLYGYTF
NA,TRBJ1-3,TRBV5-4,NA,TGTGCCAGCAGGTCGGGAGGGGCGTCTGGAAACACCATATATTTT,CASRSGGASGNTIYF
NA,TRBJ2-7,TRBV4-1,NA,TGCGCCAGCAGCCAAGTAAAAGCTTCCTACGAGCAGTACTTC,CASSQVKASYEQYF
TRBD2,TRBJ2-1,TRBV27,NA,TGTGCCAGCAGTTCTGTTCAGGGCGGGAGTCGGAATGAGCAGTTCTTC,CASSSVQGGSRNEQFF
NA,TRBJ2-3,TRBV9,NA,TGTGCCAGCAGCGTACTCGAACGGGGGATATCCATAGATACGCAGTATTTT,CASSVLERGISIDTQYF
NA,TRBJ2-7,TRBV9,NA,TGTGCCAGCAGCCCCCCTTCCTACGAGCAGTACTTC,CASSPPSYEQYF
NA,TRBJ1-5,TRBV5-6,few,TGTGCCAGCAGCTTGGGGTGGCGGGGTCAGCCCCAGCATTTT,CASSLGWRGQPQHF
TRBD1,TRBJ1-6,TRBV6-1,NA,TGTGCCAGCAGCGTTGGGACAGTTTATAATTCACCCCTCCACTTT,CASSVGTVYNSPLHF
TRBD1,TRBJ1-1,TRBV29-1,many,TGCAGCGTTACGACAGGGTCAACTGAAGCTTTCTTT,CSVTTGSTEAFF
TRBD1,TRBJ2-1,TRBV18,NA,TGTGCCAGCTCACCGGGACAGAAGGGCGAGCAGTTCTTC,CASSPGQKGEQFF
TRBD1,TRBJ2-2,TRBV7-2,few,TGTGCCAGCAGCTTAGCCAGGGGGAGACAGGTTAACACCGGGGAGCTGTTTTTT,CASSLARGRQVNTGELFF
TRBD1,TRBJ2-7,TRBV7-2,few,TGTGCCAGCACCCAAATAGCCGGACAGGGAATCAACGAGCAGTACTTC,CASTQIAGQGINEQYF
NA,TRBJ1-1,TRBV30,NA,TGTGCCTGGAGCACAGGCTCCAACACTGAAGCTTTCTTT,CAWSTGSNTEAFF
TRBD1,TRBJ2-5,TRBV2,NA,TGTGCCAGCCTGTCAGGGGGAAAAGAGACCCAGTACTTC,CASLSGGKETQYF
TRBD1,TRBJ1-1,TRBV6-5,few,TGTGCCAGCAGCCGACAGGGAGTGACTGAAGCTTTCTTT,CASSRQGVTEAFF
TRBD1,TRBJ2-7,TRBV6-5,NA,TGTGCCAGCAGTTCTCCGAACAGGGGTCGCGAGCAGTACTTC,CASSSPNRGREQYF
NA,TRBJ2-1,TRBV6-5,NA,TGTGCCAGCAGTCCTGGGACAGAGCAGTTCTTC,CASSPGTEQFF
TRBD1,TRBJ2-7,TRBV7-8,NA,TGTGCCAGCAGCCCAAGGGACAGGGGGCGGGAGCAGTACTTC,CASSPRDRGREQYF
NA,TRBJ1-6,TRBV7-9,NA,TGTTCCAGCAGCTTGTCCGGTAGCGAATCACCCCTCCACTTT,CSSSLSGSESPLHF
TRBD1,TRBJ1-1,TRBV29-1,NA,TGCAGCGTTTCGACAGGGGACACTGAAGCTTTCTTT,CSVSTGDTEAFF
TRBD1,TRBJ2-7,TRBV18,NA,TGTGCCAGCTCACCGCACAGGGGTTCCTACGAGCAGTACTTC,CASSPHRGSYEQYF
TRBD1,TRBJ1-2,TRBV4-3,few,TGCGCCAGCAGCCAAGGTAGACGACAGGGCAGAACTTGGGGCTACACCTTC,CASSQGRRQGRTWGYTF
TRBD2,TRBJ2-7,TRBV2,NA,TGTGCCAGCGGAAGACTAGCGGGAGACTACGAGCAGTACTTC,CASGRLAGDYEQYF
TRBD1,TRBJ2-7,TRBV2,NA,TGTGCCAGCAGAGCAGGGGGCAAGGTCTACGAGCAGTACTTC,CASRAGGKVYEQYF
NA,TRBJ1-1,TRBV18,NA,TGTGCCAGCTCACAGGAGGGGAACACTGAAGCTTTCTTT,CASSQEGNTEAFF
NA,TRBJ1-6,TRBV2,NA,TGTGCCAGCAGTGTTCTTTCACCCCTCCACTTT,CASSVLSPLHF
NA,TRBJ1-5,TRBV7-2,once,TGTGCCAGCAGCTTAGCGTCGACAGCCCTCAATCAGCCCCAGCATTTT,CASSLASTALNQPQHF
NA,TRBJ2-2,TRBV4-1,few,TGCGCCAGCAGCCACTCACAGGGTTCCGGGGAGCTGTTTTTT,CASSHSQGSGELFF
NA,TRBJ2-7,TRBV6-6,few,TGTGCCAGCACTGAGGTAACTACCTACGAGCAGTACTTC,CASTEVTTYEQYF
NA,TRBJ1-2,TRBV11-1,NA,TGTGCCAGCAGCCCTGAGACAGTTTATGGCTACACCTTC,CASSPETVYGYTF
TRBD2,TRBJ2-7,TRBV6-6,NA,TGTGCCAGCAGGCACTCCGGGACTAGCGACCACGAGCAGTACTTC,CASRHSGTSDHEQYF